This T cell receptor (beta chain) was sequenced during a study of graft-versus-host responses after intestinal transplantation. Per germline, CDR1 MNHNS and CDR2 SASEGT. The CDR3 extends over 14 amino acids. V shed 5 bases and J 7 bases; nucleotides not matched to a gene: 7. Irradiated, violet-dye-labeled stimulators (about 200,000) were plated alongside about 200,000 CFSE-labeled responders. TCRdb keeps only in-frame clones here, not all; method: immunoSEQ multiplex PCR. The table shows 4,500 to 6,500 clones, with 25% to 30% occurring only once. This clone was seen more than once but under ten times.

The rearrangement links TRBV6-1 to TRBJ2-7, with 11 bases matching TRBD1. The sequencing used alloreactive CD4+ T cells from a mixed lymphocyte reaction culture, collected before transplantation. Subset in this sample: CFSE-low proliferating T cells sorted from roughly six-day pre-transplant mixed lymphocyte reaction (GvH or HvG direction). This TCR was sampled from a human patient who was an organ donor for intestinal transplantation. CDR3 amino acids: CASSRSGTGGEQYF. The CDR3 bases are TGTGCCAGCAGTCGATCCGGGACAGGGGGGGAGCAGTACTTC.